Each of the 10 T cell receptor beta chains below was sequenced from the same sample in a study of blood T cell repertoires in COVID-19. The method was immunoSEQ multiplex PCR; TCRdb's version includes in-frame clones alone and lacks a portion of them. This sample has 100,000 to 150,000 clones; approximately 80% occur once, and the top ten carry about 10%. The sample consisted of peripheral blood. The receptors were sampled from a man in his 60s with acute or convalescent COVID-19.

In nucleotides, the CDR3 is TGTGCCAGTAGTATAGGGGGCTCGGGACTAGCGGTCCAGTTCTTC. Protein product: CASSIGGSGLAVQFF. J is TRBJ2-1 and V is TRBV19, with 11 bases fitting TRBD2. This CDR3 region has 15 residues. Germline V gene sequence: CDR1 LNHDA, CDR2 SQIVND (reference sequence). J was trimmed by 13 bases and V by 1 base; bases with no gene match: 9.

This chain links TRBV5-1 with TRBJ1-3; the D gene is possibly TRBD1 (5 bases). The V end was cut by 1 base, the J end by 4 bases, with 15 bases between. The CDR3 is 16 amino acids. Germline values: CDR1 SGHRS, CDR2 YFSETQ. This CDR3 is CASSLLSGVSGNTIYF. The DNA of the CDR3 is TGCGCCAGCAGCTTGTTATCGGGGGTGTCGGGAAACACCATATATTTT.

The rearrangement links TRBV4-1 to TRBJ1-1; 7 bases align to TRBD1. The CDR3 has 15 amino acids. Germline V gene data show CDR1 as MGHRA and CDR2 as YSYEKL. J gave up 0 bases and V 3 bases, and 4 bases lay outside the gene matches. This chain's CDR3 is CASSQVDRVNTEAFF. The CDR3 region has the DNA TGCGCCAGCAGCCAGGTAGACAGGGTGAACACTGAAGCTTTCTTT.

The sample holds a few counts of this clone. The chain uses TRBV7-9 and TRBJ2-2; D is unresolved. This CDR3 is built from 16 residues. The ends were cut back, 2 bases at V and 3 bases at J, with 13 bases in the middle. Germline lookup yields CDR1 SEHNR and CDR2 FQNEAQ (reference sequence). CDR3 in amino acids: CASSLNTFADTGELFF. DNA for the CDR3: TGTGCCAGCAGCTTAAACACCTTCGCCGACACCGGGGAGCTGTTTTTT. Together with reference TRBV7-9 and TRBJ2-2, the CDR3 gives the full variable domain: DTGVSQNPRHKITKRGQNVTFRCDPISEHNRLYWYRQTLGQGPEFLTYFQNEAQLEKSRLLSDRFSAERPKGSFSTLEIQRTEQGDSAMYLCASSLNTFADTGELFFGEGSRLTVL.

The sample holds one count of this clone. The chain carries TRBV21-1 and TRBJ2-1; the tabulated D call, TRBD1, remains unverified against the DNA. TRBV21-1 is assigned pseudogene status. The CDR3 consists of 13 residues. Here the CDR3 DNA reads TGTGCCAGCAGCAAACCCAGGTACAATGAGCAGTTCTTC. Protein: CASSKPRYNEQFF.

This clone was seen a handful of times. The CDR3 DNA follows: TGTGCCAGCAGTTTATCCTTCTCTCGACAGGGTGGCTATGGCTACACCTTC. This translates into CASSLSFSRQGGYGYTF. The chain combines TRBV28 with TRBJ1-2, with 7 bases matching TRBD1. The CDR3 has 17 amino acids. Germline loops: CDR1 MDHEN, CDR2 SYDVKM. The V segment lost 1 base and the J segment 4 bases; nucleotides outside the gene matches: 12.

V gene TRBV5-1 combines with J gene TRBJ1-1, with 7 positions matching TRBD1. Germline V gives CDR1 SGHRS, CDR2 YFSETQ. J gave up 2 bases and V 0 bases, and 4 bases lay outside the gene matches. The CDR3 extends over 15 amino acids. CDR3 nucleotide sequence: TGCGCCAGCAGCTTGGTCGGGACAGTCAACACTGAAGCTTTCTTT. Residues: CASSLVGTVNTEAFF.

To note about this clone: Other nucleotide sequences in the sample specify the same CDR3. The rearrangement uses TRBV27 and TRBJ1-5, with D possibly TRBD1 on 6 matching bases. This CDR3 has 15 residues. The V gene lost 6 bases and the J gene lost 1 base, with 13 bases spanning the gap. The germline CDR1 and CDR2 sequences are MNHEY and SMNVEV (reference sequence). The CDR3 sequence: CASRPGVISNQPQHF. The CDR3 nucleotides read TGTGCCAGCAGGCCAGGGGTAATCAGCAATCAGCCCCAGCATTTT.

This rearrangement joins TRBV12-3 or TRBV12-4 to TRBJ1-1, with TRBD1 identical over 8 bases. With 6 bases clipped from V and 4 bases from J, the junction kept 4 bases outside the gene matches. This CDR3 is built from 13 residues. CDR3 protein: CASSPTGVTEAFF. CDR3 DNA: TGTGCCAGCAGCCCGACAGGGGTCACTGAAGCTTTCTTT.

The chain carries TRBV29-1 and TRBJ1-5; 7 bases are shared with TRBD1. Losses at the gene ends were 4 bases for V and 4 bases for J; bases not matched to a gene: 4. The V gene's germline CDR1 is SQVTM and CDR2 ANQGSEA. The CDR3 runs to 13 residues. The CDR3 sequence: CSVVEQGNQPQHF. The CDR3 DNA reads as TGCAGCGTTGTTGAACAGGGGAATCAGCCCCAGCATTTT.